This record concerns one TCR beta chain sequence. Per the germline V gene, CDR1 is SEHNR and CDR2 is FQNEAQ (reference sequence). Deletions cut 5 bases from V and 9 bases from J, with 11 bases between. The CDR3 runs 12 residues. Participants had their cohort set by participant-reported clinical history. The study counted Cohort 3 donors as recovered given two negative PCRs, clearance, or symptom resolution. The data were taken from a study of blood T cell repertoires in COVID-19. About the research overall: T cells, B-cell-depleted T cells, or PBMCs supplied cDNA or gDNA.

Sequencing was performed with immunoSEQ multiplex PCR; in TCRdb, only in-frame clones are kept and a portion is missing. The data show around 280,000 clones, approximately 88% seen once. This receptor was identified in a woman between 40 and 55 years old who had recovered from COVID-19. The sample was PBMCs or T cells enriched from blood (not recorded which). This sequence joins TRBV7-9 and TRBJ1-5; D remains ambiguous. CDR3 sequence reads: CASSLLGRPQHF. CDR3 DNA: TGTGCCAGCAGCCTGTTAGGGAGGCCCCAGCATTTT.